These 2 T cell receptor beta chains came from one sample sequenced in a study of T-cell memory formation after mild COVID-19. TCRdb reprocessed the 5' RACE reads via MiXCR and lists one record per CDR3 protein. Of approximately 490,000 distinct CDR3 sequences in the sample, roughly 22% were seen once. Material for sequencing was PBMCs or a T cell subset sorted from them (not recorded which). Receptors originate from an adult woman who had mild COVID-19 (a few samples of this study predate the infection). Cell type and time point are not known.

Only a few counts were recorded for this clonotype. The chain couples TRBV29-1 to TRBJ2-1; no reliable D call. Trimming took off 2 bases at V and 5 bases at J, with 7 bases between the two ends. The CDR3 has 12 residues. Germline lookup yields CDR1 SQVTM and CDR2 ANQGSEA. In DNA form, the CDR3 reads TGCAGCGTTGAATGGCGAAACAATGAGCAGTTCTTC. This encodes CSVEWRNNEQFF.

The chain employs TRBV5-4 and TRBJ2-7, with 8 positions matching TRBD2. The V segment lost 4 bases and the J segment 0 bases; nucleotides outside the gene matches: 6. Looked up from germline, CDR1 is SGHNT and CDR2 is YYREEE (reference sequence). This CDR3 spans 15 amino acids. The CDR3 DNA follows: TGTGCCAGCAGCCCGGGGGGGCGCCCCTCCTACGAGCAGTACTTC. Translation gives CASSPGGRPSYEQYF. The whole variable domain, remainder taken from reference TRBV5-4 and TRBJ2-7, is ETGVTQSPTHLIKTRGQQVTLRCSSQSGHNTVSWYQQALGQGPQFIFQYYREEENGRGNFPPRFSGLQFPNYSSELNVNALELDDSALYLCASSPGGRPSYEQYFGPGTRLTVT.